A single sample is the source of the 5 T cell receptor beta chains below, sequenced in a study of OX40 agonist ivuxolimab in advanced cancers. Method: immunoSEQ multiplex PCR; TCRdb's copy keeps in-frame clones and lacks some. The table records 40,000 or so clones, roughly nine tenths of them present only once. The material sequenced was CD4+ or CD8+ T cells sorted from blood, taken in a trial of the OX40 agonist ivuxolimab. Receptors originate from an adult with an advanced solid tumor such as melanoma, head and neck, liver or kidney cancer.

The rearrangement joins TRBV9 to TRBJ2-1, with TRBD2 as a possible D gene (6 bases). CDR1 and CDR2 (germline): SGDLS, YYNGEE. The ends were cut back, 0 bases at V and 10 bases at J, with 11 bases in the middle. The CDR3 consists of 13 residues. CDR3 sequence reads: CASSVGDLGEQFF. The CDR3 DNA follows: TGTGCCAGCAGCGTAGGGGACTTGGGGGAGCAGTTCTTC.

This sequence joins TRBV27 and TRBJ1-2, with D hard to call. The CDR3 has 13 residues. V lost 2 bases and J lost 4, with 8 bases in between. The germline CDR1 and CDR2 sequences are MNHEY and SMNVEV (reference sequence). Written as DNA, the CDR3 is TGTGCCAGCAGTTTAAAGGTGGGCTATGGCTACACCTTC. Translation: CASSLKVGYGYTF.

The chain uses TRBV10-3 and TRBJ1-1; 9 bases align to TRBD1. Germline CDR1 ENHRY, CDR2 SYGVKD. The CDR3 sequence is 13 residues long. The V gene end was trimmed by 3 bases and the J gene end by 10 bases; junction bases not matched to a gene: 6. The CDR3 sequence is CAISEGDRVVAFF. The CDR3 coding sequence is TGTGCCATCAGTGAAGGGGACAGGGTGGTAGCTTTCTTT.

This clone showed up just a few times. The V call is TRBV5-4, the J call TRBJ2-7; D unresolved. Between the trimmed V and J ends, which lost 2 bases and 0 bases, there was a span of 6 bases. Germline V gives CDR1 SGHNT, CDR2 YYREEE (reference sequence). This CDR3 contains 13 residues. In DNA, the CDR3 is TGTGCCAGCAGCTTCAGCAGCTCCTACGAGCAGTACTTC. Translating gives CASSFSSSYEQYF.

V is TRBV10-3 and J is TRBJ1-1, with a tentative D call TRBD1 (6 bases). Per the germline V gene, CDR1 is ENHRY and CDR2 is SYGVKD. V lost 3 bases to trimming and J lost 0 bases, with 11 bases between them. The CDR3 has 15 residues. The chain's CDR3 is CAISDRGGMNTEAFF. CDR3 in DNA: TGTGCCATCAGTGACAGGGGAGGGATGAACACTGAAGCTTTCTTT.